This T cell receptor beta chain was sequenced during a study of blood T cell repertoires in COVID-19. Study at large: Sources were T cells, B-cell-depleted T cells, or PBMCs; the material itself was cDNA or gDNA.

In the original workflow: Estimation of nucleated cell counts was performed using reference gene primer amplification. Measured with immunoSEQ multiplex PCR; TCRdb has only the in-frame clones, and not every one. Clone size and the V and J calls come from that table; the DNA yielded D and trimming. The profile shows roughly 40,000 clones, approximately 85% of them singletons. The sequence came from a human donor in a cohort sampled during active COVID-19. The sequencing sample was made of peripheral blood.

CDR3 loop: CASSQVGENTEAFF. For the CDR3, the DNA is TGTGCCAGCAGCCAAGTCGGGGAAAACACTGAAGCTTTCTTT. The chain recombines TRBV3-1 (or the pseudogene TRBV3-2) with TRBJ1-1, with D hard to call. V lost 1 base and J lost 2, with 8 bases in between. Germline lookup yields CDR1 LGHDT and CDR2 YNNKEL (reference sequence). The CDR3 is made up of 14 amino acids.